This T cell receptor (beta chain) was sequenced in a study of blood T cell repertoires in COVID-19. Overall study context: Researchers got acute and convalescent COVID-19 samples from the United States, Italy and Spain. The cDNA or gDNA used as material had been derived from T cells, B-cell-depleted T cells, or PBMCs.

CDR3 length equals 13 residues. Trimming pared 3 bases from V and 1 base from J, leaving 7 bases between. Germline CDR1 SGHRS, CDR2 YFSETQ. This clone was counted between two and nine times. The assay was immunoSEQ multiplex PCR, and TCRdb's table has in-frame clones only and misses some. The sample carries some 380,000 clones, 90% recorded once. The J gene is TRBJ1-1, the V gene TRBV5-1, with D perhaps TRBD1 (6 bases). This clonotype originated in a man younger than 35 with active or convalescent COVID-19. Sequenced sample: peripheral blood. The CDR3 sequence: CASSWTANTEAFF. CDR3 coding DNA: TGCGCCAGCAGCTGGACAGCGAACACTGAAGCTTTCTTT.